This T cell receptor (beta chain) was obtained from a study of blood T cell repertoires in COVID-19. Each participant's cohort was designated according to participant-reported clinical history. Donors of Cohort 3 who recovered were those that had two negative PCRs, clearance, or symptom resolution. Original processing notes: Reference gene primer amplification in the assay estimated nucleated cell counts. Repertoires were generated with immunoSEQ multiplex PCR, while TCRdb's copy carries only in-frame clones and drops some. V and J calls and clone size are as listed in that table; D and trimming were resolved from the DNA. The sample lists 200,000 to 250,000 clones, 75% to 95% occurring once. The CDR3 covers 15 residues. Germline CDR1 and CDR2: LNHDA and SQIVND (reference sequence). V lost 7 bases and J lost 6, with 20 bases in between.

The clonotype was recovered from a woman aged 18-29 years who had recovered from COVID-19. The chain couples TRBV19 to TRBJ2-3; D perhaps matches TRBD1 (6 bases). Source material: PBMCs or T cells enriched from blood (not recorded which). The CDR3 bases are TGTGCCAGTACCCTGGGGGCCCGATTTGGGGATACGCAGTATTTT. It codes for CASTLGARFGDTQYF.